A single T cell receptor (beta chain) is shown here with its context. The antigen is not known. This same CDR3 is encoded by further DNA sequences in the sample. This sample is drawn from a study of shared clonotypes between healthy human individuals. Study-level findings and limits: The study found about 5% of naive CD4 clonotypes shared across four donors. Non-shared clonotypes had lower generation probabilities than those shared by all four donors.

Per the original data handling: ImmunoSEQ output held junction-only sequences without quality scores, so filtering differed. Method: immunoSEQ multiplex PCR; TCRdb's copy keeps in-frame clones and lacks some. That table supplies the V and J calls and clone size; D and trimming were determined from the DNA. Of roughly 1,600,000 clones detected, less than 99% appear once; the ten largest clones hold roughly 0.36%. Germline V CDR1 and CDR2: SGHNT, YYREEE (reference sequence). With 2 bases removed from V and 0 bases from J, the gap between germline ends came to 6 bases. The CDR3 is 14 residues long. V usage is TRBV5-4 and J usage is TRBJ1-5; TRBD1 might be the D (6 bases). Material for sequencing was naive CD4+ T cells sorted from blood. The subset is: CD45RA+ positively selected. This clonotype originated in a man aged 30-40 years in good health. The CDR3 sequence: CASSLQGSNQPQHF. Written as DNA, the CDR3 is TGTGCCAGCAGCTTACAGGGTAGCAATCAGCCCCAGCATTTT.